The 15 T cell receptor beta chains reported below all come from one sample, sequenced in a study of T cell repertoires in cytomegalovirus infection. TCRdb re-called the reads with MiXCR, one entry per CDR3 protein. The sample yields around 310,000 distinct CDR3 sequences, roughly a sixth seen once. Sequenced sample: PBMCs. Receptors were obtained from a human donor in good health (CMV status not recorded). Some clones in this sample may be carry-over from other donors' samples.

The chain carries TRBV6-5 and TRBJ2-7; 11 bases line up with TRBD2. Germline CDR1 and CDR2: MNHEY and SVGAGI. The CDR3 is 15 residues long. The V segment lost 3 bases and the J segment 4 bases; nucleotides outside the gene matches: 5. The DNA for the CDR3 is TGTGCCAGCAGTTATAGCGGGGGGGGCCGGTACGAGCAGTACTTC. Its translation: CASSYSGGGRYEQYF.

This clonotype was picked up a small number of times. J is TRBJ1-2 and V is TRBV5-4; D gene ambiguous. Germline V gene data show CDR1 as SGHNT and CDR2 as YYREEE (reference sequence). V lost 0 bases and J lost 8, with 20 bases in between. This CDR3 has 16 amino acids. CDR3 sequence: CASSLARTQQTTGYTF. Written as DNA, the CDR3 is TGTGCCAGCAGCTTGGCCAGGACCCAACAGACCACCGGCTACACCTTC.

This clonotype has more than one count but fewer than ten. The chain couples TRBV5-4 to TRBJ2-3, with 7 bases fitting TRBD1. The germline gives CDR1 SGHNT, CDR2 YYREEE (reference sequence). V shed 4 bases, J shed 5 bases, and the junction held 16 bases outside the gene matches. The CDR3 is made up of 17 amino acids. CDR3: CASSDRTGFKGEDTQYF. The CDR3 coding sequence is TGTGCCAGCAGCGACCGGACAGGTTTCAAGGGGGAAGATACGCAGTATTTT.

At least ten counts were recorded for this clonotype. The V gene is TRBV6-1, the J gene TRBJ1-1, with a tentative D call TRBD1 (6 bases). The CDR3 has 14 amino acids. V lost 3 bases and J lost 4, with 12 bases in between. Germline lookup yields CDR1 MNHNS and CDR2 SASEGT. The DNA for the CDR3 is TGTGCCAGCAGTGAGTGGGGGGCAGGCACTGAAGCTTTCTTT. Its protein product is CASSEWGAGTEAFF.

This clonotype occurred many times. The gene calls are TRBV7-2 and TRBJ2-1, with 9 nucleotides matching TRBD2. The CDR3 is 15 residues long. The V gene's germline CDR1 is SGHTA and CDR2 FQGNSA. V shed 1 base and J 7 bases; nucleotides not matched to a gene: 5. The CDR3 sequence: CASSLVAGGPNEQFF. The CDR3 DNA reads as TGTGCCAGCAGCTTAGTGGCGGGGGGGCCTAATGAGCAGTTCTTC.

This clonotype has at least ten counts. The chain links TRBV12-3 or TRBV12-4 to TRBJ1-6, with D possibly matching TRBD1 (5 bases). The CDR3 runs to 17 residues. V was shortened by 5 bases and J by 8 bases, with 22 bases between the two germline ends. CDR3 coding DNA: TGTGCCAGCAGTCCCCGGGGGGTTACGCGTCTTGATTCACCCCTCCACTTT. Translation gives CASSPRGVTRLDSPLHF.

This clonotype was observed many times. The CDR3 reads CAISETGTGLYEQFF. CDR3 DNA: TGTGCCATCAGTGAAACCGGGACAGGGTTATATGAGCAGTTCTTC. This chain links TRBV10-3 with TRBJ2-1, with 9 bases aligning to TRBD1. From germline, CDR1 is ENHRY and CDR2 SYGVKD. The CDR3 extends over 15 amino acids. The trim removed 3 bases at V and 8 bases at J, leaving 8 bases unmatched.

The gene calls are TRBV28 and TRBJ2-7, with D unresolved. This CDR3 contains 14 residues. V gave up 6 bases and J gave up 6 bases, with 18 bases separating them. The germline gives CDR1 MDHEN, CDR2 SYDVKM. The CDR3 DNA sequence: TGTGCCAGCAGCCTCCGGTCCCGGGCTCCCGAGCAGTACTTC. It specifies CASSLRSRAPEQYF.

This clonotype has just a few counts. V gene TRBV7-9 combines with J gene TRBJ2-1, with a weak D call TRBD1 (6 bases). Deletions cut 1 base from V and 9 bases from J, with 13 bases between. The CDR3 contains 14 residues. From germline, CDR1 is SEHNR and CDR2 FQNEAQ (reference sequence). DNA for the CDR3: TGTGCCAGCAGCTTAGGAACAGGGTATACTGAGCAGTTCTTC. Translated, it gives CASSLGTGYTEQFF.

This clonotype was observed at least ten times. The chain joins TRBV20-1 to TRBJ1-6; 9 bases line up with TRBD1. The ends lost 3 bases at V and 7 bases at J; junction bases unmatched: 1. CDR1 is DFQATT, CDR2 SNEGSKA, per germline (reference sequence). This CDR3 region has 13 residues. CDR3 bases: TGCAGTGCTAGGGACAGGGGAAATTCACCCCTCCACTTT. Its protein is CSARDRGNSPLHF.

The chain is built from TRBV20-1 and TRBJ2-5; no firm D call. Looked up from germline, CDR1 is DFQATT and CDR2 is SNEGSKA (reference sequence). The V end lost 2 bases, the J end lost 5 bases, and 12 bases lay between the germline ends. There are 13 residues in the CDR3. The CDR3: CSARSSPQETQYF. DNA of the CDR3: TGCAGTGCTAGATCTTCGCCCCAGGAGACCCAGTACTTC.

This clonotype was seen at least ten times. V usage is TRBV7-2 and J usage is TRBJ2-1; D possibly corresponds to TRBD1 (7 bases). Trimming took off 3 bases at V and 5 bases at J, with 17 bases between the two ends. The V gene's germline CDR1 is SGHTA and CDR2 FQGNSA. The CDR3 length is 16 residues. DNA of the CDR3: TGTGCCAGCAGCTTTTACGCGGGACAGCTTCACAATGAGCAGTTCTTC. As protein: CASSFYAGQLHNEQFF.

This clonotype was counted a few times. The chain employs TRBV6-5 and TRBJ2-7; D is perhaps TRBD1 (6 bases). V was trimmed by 1 base and J by 8 bases, leaving 21 bases between them. Germline V lookup: CDR1 MNHEY, CDR2 SVGAGI. This CDR3 is built from 16 residues. Written as DNA, the CDR3 is TGTGCCAGCAGTTACTTTTCGGACAGCCGGCAGATCAAGCAGTACTTC. Amino acids: CASSYFSDSRQIKQYF.

This chain joins TRBV25-1 and TRBJ2-5; tentatively, D is TRBD1 or TRBD2 (5 bases each). Per the germline V gene, CDR1 is MGHDK and CDR2 is SYGVNS. CDR3 size: 13 residues. Deletions cut 1 base from V and 6 bases from J, with 9 bases between. The CDR3 DNA sequence: TGTGCCAGCAGTGAATGGGGGTTGCAGACCCAGTACTTC. This sequence encodes CASSEWGLQTQYF.

This clonotype was picked up a small number of times. V usage is TRBV12-3 or TRBV12-4 and J usage is TRBJ2-3; tentatively, D is TRBD1 (6 bases). This CDR3 region has 16 residues. Trimming took 5 bases from V and 6 from J, leaving 21 bases between them. CDR3 sequence reads: CASSTTDHRVTDTQYF. In nucleotides, the CDR3 is TGTGCCAGCAGTACAACGGACCACAGGGTAACCGATACGCAGTATTTT.